This T cell receptor beta chain stems from a study of CD8 T cells in ankylosing spondylitis. Study observations and caveats: In the blood and synovial fluid of reactive arthritis, some motif variants had been previously reported.

This clonotype has just a few counts. Its specificity is unknown. The germline gives CDR1 MGHRA, CDR2 YSYEKL. Trimming took off 0 bases at V and 0 bases at J, with 17 bases between the two ends. This CDR3 region has 18 residues. TCRdb processed the 5' RACE reads anew with MiXCR; each CDR3 protein has one entry. This table holds about 240,000 distinct CDR3 sequences, roughly 10% found once. The sample comprised blood, either unsorted or a sorted T cell fraction (not recorded which). This TCR was sampled from a male donor with ankylosing spondylitis or in good health (not recorded which). This chain uses TRBV4-1 with TRBJ1-1, with D possibly being TRBD1 (6 bases). Here the CDR3 reads CASSQEGYLGGMNTEAFF. In DNA form, the CDR3 reads TGCGCCAGCAGCCAAGAGGGTTACTTAGGGGGGATGAACACTGAAGCTTTCTTT.